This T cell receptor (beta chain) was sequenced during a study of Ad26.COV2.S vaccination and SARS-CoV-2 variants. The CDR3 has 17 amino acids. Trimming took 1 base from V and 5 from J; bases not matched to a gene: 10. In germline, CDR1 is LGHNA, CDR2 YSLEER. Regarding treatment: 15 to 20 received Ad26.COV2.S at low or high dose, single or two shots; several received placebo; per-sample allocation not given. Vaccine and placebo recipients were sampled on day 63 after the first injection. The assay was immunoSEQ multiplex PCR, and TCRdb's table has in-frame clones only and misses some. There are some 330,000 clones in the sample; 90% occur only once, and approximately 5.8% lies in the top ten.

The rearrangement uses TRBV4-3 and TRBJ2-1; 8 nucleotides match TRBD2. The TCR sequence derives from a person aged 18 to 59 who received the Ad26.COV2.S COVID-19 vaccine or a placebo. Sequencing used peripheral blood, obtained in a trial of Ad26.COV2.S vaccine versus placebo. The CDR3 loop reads CASSQGVAAGVDNEQFF. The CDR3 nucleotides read TGCGCCAGCAGCCAAGGTGTAGCAGCGGGAGTGGACAATGAGCAGTTCTTC.